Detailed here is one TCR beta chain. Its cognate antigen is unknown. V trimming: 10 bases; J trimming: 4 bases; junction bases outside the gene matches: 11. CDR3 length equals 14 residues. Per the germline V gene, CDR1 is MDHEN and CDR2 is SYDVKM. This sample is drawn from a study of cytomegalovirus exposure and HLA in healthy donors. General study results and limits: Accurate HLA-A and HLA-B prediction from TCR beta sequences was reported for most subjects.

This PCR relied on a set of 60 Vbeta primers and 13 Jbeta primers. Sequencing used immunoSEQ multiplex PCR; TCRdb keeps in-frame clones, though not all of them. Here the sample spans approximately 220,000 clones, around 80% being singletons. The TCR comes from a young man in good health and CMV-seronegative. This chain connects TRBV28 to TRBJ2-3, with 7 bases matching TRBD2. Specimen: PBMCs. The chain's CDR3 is CATLAGDPADTQYF. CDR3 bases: TGTGCCACCTTGGCGGGAGACCCAGCAGATACGCAGTATTTT.